Following are 29 T cell receptor beta chains from one sample sequenced in a study of T cell repertoires in cytomegalovirus infection. The antigens these receptors bind are not known. MiXCR, applied by TCRdb to the reads, yields one record per CDR3 protein. In the table there are around 800,000 distinct CDR3 sequences, 30% to 35% of which are singletons. Here the sequenced sample was cultured CD8+ T cells from PBMCs, taken from culture after CMV antigen stimulation. These receptors all stem from a human donor in good health (CMV status not recorded). Some clones in this sample may be carry-over from other donors' samples.

With regard to this clonotype: A much larger clone lies one base from this, so it may be a read error. The rearrangement links TRBV6-5 to TRBJ2-5; TRBD1 aligns across 8 bases. CDR3 size: 15 residues. V dropped 4 bases and J dropped 5; count of bases not matched to a gene: 9. Germline CDR1 reads MNHEY; CDR2 reads SVGAGI. The CDR3 loop reads CASSCSISGGETQYF. In nucleotides, the CDR3 is TGTGCCAGCAGTTGCTCGATCTCAGGGGGCGAGACCCAGTACTTC.

The chain combines TRBV5-4 with TRBJ1-3; D perhaps matches TRBD1 (6 bases). Trimming shortened V by 4 bases and J by 4 bases, and 12 bases separated the two germline ends. The CDR3 is 14 residues long. The germline V gene has CDR1 SGHNT and CDR2 YYREEE (reference sequence). Here the CDR3 DNA reads TGTGCCAGCAGCAAACAGGGTTCGGGAAACACCATATATTTT. Residues: CASSKQGSGNTIYF.

The DNA for the CDR3 is TGTGCCAGCAGTTACCCCTCCGGGACAGACTCCTACGAGCAGTACTTC. Its protein product is CASSYPSGTDSYEQYF. The chain recombines TRBV12-3 or TRBV12-4 with TRBJ2-7, with 7 positions matching TRBD1. J was trimmed by 0 bases and V by 4 bases; bases with no gene match: 9. The length of the CDR3 is 16 residues.

The chain couples TRBV6-1 to TRBJ2-5, with D possibly matching TRBD1 (5 bases). Germline V gene lookup returns CDR1 MNHNS and CDR2 SASEGT. Trimming took off 6 bases at V and 3 bases at J, with 8 bases between the two ends. The CDR3 contains 12 residues. The CDR3 coding sequence is TGTGCCAGCAGCACAGGAGAAGAGACCCAGTACTTC. It translates to CASSTGEETQYF.

This clonotype was seen only a few times. The rearrangement links TRBV12-3 or TRBV12-4 to TRBJ1-4, with a weak D call TRBD1 (6 bases). Trimming left V 5 bases short and J 0 bases short, with 22 bases between. The CDR3 loop spans 19 amino acids. CDR3: CASSLFGTPPPATNEKLFF. Written as DNA, the CDR3 is TGTGCCAGCAGTCTCTTCGGGACACCGCCCCCCGCAACTAATGAAAAACTGTTTTTT.

This clonotype was seen ten or more times. As DNA, the CDR3 is TGTGCCAGCAGCTTAAGTTCAGGGGCGGTCGCAGATACGCAGTATTTT. This encodes CASSLSSGAVADTQYF. The chain has TRBV7-3 and TRBJ2-3; a possible D gene is TRBD1 (6 bases). The CDR3 is 16 residues long. Looked up from germline, CDR1 is SGHTA and CDR2 is FQGTGA. Deletions cut 1 base from V and 4 bases from J, with 15 bases between.

This clonotype was seen a handful of times. This chain connects TRBV11-1 to TRBJ1-1; D might be TRBD1 (6 bases). V dropped 4 bases and J dropped 1 base, with 13 bases sitting between them. Germline V gives CDR1 SGHAT, CDR2 FQDESV (reference sequence). The CDR3 loop spans 15 amino acids. CDR3: CASSWDKYSNTEAFF. The CDR3, as DNA: TGTGCCAGCAGCTGGGACAAATATTCGAACACTGAAGCTTTCTTT.

This clonotype was seen a handful of times. The chain carries TRBV7-9 and TRBJ2-5, with D uncertain. Trimming stripped 5 bases from V and 2 bases from J, with 18 bases between. Germline assignment: CDR1 SEHNR and CDR2 FQNEAQ (reference sequence). The CDR3 spans 16 residues. CDR3 in DNA: TGTGCCAGCAGCCCTCCGTGGGGTACACCTCAAGAGACCCAGTACTTC. This gives the protein CASSPPWGTPQETQYF.

The genes are TRBV6-5 and TRBJ2-3; 8 bases fit TRBD1. The CDR3 has 18 amino acids. Trimming removed 7 bases from V and 0 bases from J; junction bases left unmatched: 15. The germline V gene has CDR1 MNHEY and CDR2 SVGAGI. Here the CDR3 DNA reads TGTGCCAGCACTATATCCGGACAGGGACCTAGAAGCACAGATACGCAGTATTTT. It yields the protein CASTISGQGPRSTDTQYF.

The chain joins TRBV27 to TRBJ1-4, with 7 bases fitting TRBD1. Germline V gene data show CDR1 as MNHEY and CDR2 as SMNVEV (reference sequence). The CDR3 has 15 residues. Unmatched junction bases numbered 2, after V lost 1 base and J lost 3 bases. The CDR3 spells CASSLLGTANEKLFF. DNA for the CDR3: TGTGCCAGCAGTTTATTAGGGACAGCTAATGAAAAACTGTTTTTT. The full variable domain, in which reference TRBV27 and TRBJ1-4 provide the parts outside the CDR3, is EAQVTQNPRYLITVTGKKLTVTCSQNMNHEYMSWYRQDPGLGLRQIYYSMNVEVTDKGDVPEGYKVSRKEKRNFPLILESPSPNQTSLYFCASSLLGTANEKLFFGSGTQLSVL.

The chain has TRBV6-1 and TRBJ2-7; 7 bases match TRBD2. Trimming at V came to 5 bases and at J to 5 bases, leaving 6 bases not matched to a gene. CDR1 is MNHNS, CDR2 SASEGT, per germline. This CDR3 contains 13 residues. CDR3 coding DNA: TGTGCCAGCAGTTACAGCGGGGTCCACGAGCAGTACGTC. It translates to CASSYSGVHEQYV.

This chain uses TRBV29-1 with TRBJ2-7; tentative D call: TRBD1 (7 bases). Deletions cut 6 bases from V and 1 base from J, with 13 bases between. The germline gives CDR1 SQVTM, CDR2 ANQGSEA. CDR3 length: 13 residues. The CDR3 DNA follows: TGCAGCGTGACTCCAGGGGGGTCCTACGAGCAGTACTTC. Its protein product is CSVTPGGSYEQYF.

Ten or more counts support this clonotype. The V gene is TRBV7-6, the J gene TRBJ1-3; D is possibly TRBD1 (5 bases). The CDR3 loop spans 15 amino acids. Trimming shortened V by 4 bases and J by 7 bases, and 17 bases separated the two germline ends. The germline V gene has CDR1 SGHVS and CDR2 FNYEAQ. The CDR3 protein is CASSSGPGSRNTIYF. The DNA of the CDR3 is TGTGCCAGCAGCTCGGGACCCGGGAGCCGTAACACCATATATTTT.

In its sample, this clonotype was seen once. The V call is TRBV5-6, the J call TRBJ2-1, with D possibly matching TRBD1 (5 bases). The V and J ends lost 4 bases and 5 bases respectively, with 25 bases between them. The germline gives CDR1 SGHDT, CDR2 YYEEEE. CDR3 size: 18 residues. The CDR3 spells CASSPGYAERWNHNEQFF. The CDR3 DNA reads as TGTGCCAGCAGCCCAGGGTATGCGGAACGGTGGAACCACAATGAGCAGTTCTTC.

CDR3 in amino acids: CASSARGTADYEQYV. CDR3 sequence (DNA): TGTGCCAGCAGTGCGCGGGGGACAGCTGACTACGAGCAGTACGTC. The chain is built from TRBV28 and TRBJ2-7; D might be TRBD1 or TRBD2, each matching 7 bases. Between the trimmed V and J ends, which lost 5 bases and 3 bases, there was a span of 17 bases. CDR3 length: 15 residues. The germline gives CDR1 MDHEN, CDR2 SYDVKM.

The J gene is TRBJ2-1, the V gene TRBV27, with 9 bases fitting TRBD1. V lost 3 bases to trimming and J lost 14 bases; unmatched junction nucleotides: 8. The V gene's germline CDR1 is MNHEY and CDR2 SMNVEV (reference sequence). CDR3 length: 13 amino acids. For the CDR3, the DNA is TGTGCCAGCAGTTTGGGGGGTACAGGGGGCGAGTTCTTC. Amino acids: CASSLGGTGGEFF.

This chain links TRBV7-9 with TRBJ2-2, with 8 bases identical to TRBD1. Germline-derived CDR1 and CDR2 are SEHNR and FQNEAQ (reference sequence). The CDR3 is made up of 13 amino acids. V trimming: 5 bases; J trimming: 5 bases; junction bases outside the gene matches: 1. For the CDR3, the DNA is TGTGCCAGCAGCCGGACAGGGACCGGGGAGCTGTTTTTT. Translating gives CASSRTGTGELFF.

This clonotype was counted only a few times. The chain links TRBV27 to TRBJ1-6, with D perhaps TRBD1 (5 bases). The germline V gene has CDR1 MNHEY and CDR2 SMNVEV (reference sequence). Trimming took 4 bases from V and 3 from J, leaving 10 bases between them. The CDR3 is 15 amino acids. The CDR3 DNA is TGTGCCAGCAGTTCCCCGACAGTCTATAATTCACCCCTCCACTTT. It codes for CASSSPTVYNSPLHF.

This clonotype was observed many times. The chain couples TRBV7-2 to TRBJ1-2; D uncertain. The V and J ends lost 0 bases and 8 bases respectively, with 7 bases between them. Looked up from germline, CDR1 is SGHTA and CDR2 is FQGNSA. The CDR3 consists of 12 residues. CDR3 loop: CASSLAPWGYTF. The CDR3 coding sequence is TGTGCCAGCAGCTTAGCCCCGTGGGGCTACACCTTC.

This clonotype showed up just a few times. This chain connects TRBV12-3 or TRBV12-4 to TRBJ2-5; 7 nucleotides align to TRBD1. Trimming cost V 6 bases and J 5 bases; bases outside gene matches: 15. The CDR3 length is 16 residues. The CDR3 loop is CASSHPPGQPEETQYF. In DNA, the CDR3 is TGTGCCAGCAGCCACCCTCCGGGACAGCCGGAGGAGACCCAGTACTTC.

This sequence joins TRBV6-5 and TRBJ1-4, with D unclear. Trimming pared 4 bases from V and 10 bases from J, leaving 19 bases between. The germline gives CDR1 MNHEY, CDR2 SVGAGI. The CDR3 length is 15 residues. The CDR3 region has the DNA TGTGCCAGCAGTTTCCCCGGCTCGGGAAACGGAAAACTGTTTTTT. It encodes CASSFPGSGNGKLFF.

Many counts were recorded for this clonotype. The chain recombines TRBV28 with TRBJ2-7; no firm D call. V lost 7 bases and J lost 0, with 13 bases in between. Per germline, CDR1 MDHEN and CDR2 SYDVKM. The CDR3 loop spans 14 amino acids. CDR3 sequence (DNA): TGTGCCAGCACTTGGTCCCTTTACTCCTACGAGCAGTACGTC. This gives the protein CASTWSLYSYEQYV.

This clonotype was picked up a small number of times. J is TRBJ2-2 and V is TRBV12-3 or TRBV12-4; D is ambiguous. This CDR3 has 13 amino acids. V lost 6 bases and J lost 5, with 10 bases in between. CDR3 in amino acids: CASSVPLTGELFF. The CDR3 bases are TGTGCCAGCAGCGTGCCTTTAACCGGGGAGCTGTTTTTT.

This clonotype came up a few times. This chain connects TRBV27 to TRBJ2-7, with 7 bases fitting TRBD1. Per the germline V gene, CDR1 is MNHEY and CDR2 is SMNVEV (reference sequence). With V trimmed by 7 bases and J by 1 base, 13 bases remained unmatched. This CDR3 contains 16 residues. This CDR3 reads CASTPSGRGISYEQYF. CDR3 nucleotide sequence: TGTGCCAGCACCCCCTCGGGCAGGGGGATATCCTACGAGCAGTACTTC.

This clonotype was recorded a few times. This rearrangement joins TRBV5-1 to TRBJ2-1; the match to TRBD2 covers 12 bases. V lost 1 base and J lost 3; bases outside the gene matches: 20. Germline-derived CDR1 and CDR2 are SGHRS and YFSETQ. The length of the CDR3 is 22 residues. The CDR3 reads CASSLRASGGARNIIYYNEQFF. CDR3 in DNA: TGCGCCAGCAGCTTGCGAGCTAGCGGGGGGGCCCGAAACATCATCTACTACAATGAGCAGTTCTTC.

The V gene is TRBV7-9, the J gene TRBJ2-5, with 9 bases aligning to TRBD1. The trim removed 4 bases at V and 1 base at J, leaving 7 bases unmatched. Germline V CDR1 and CDR2: SEHNR, FQNEAQ (reference sequence). The CDR3 has 16 residues. CDR3 amino acids: CASSWYRGPLQETQYF. Written as DNA, the CDR3 is TGTGCCAGCAGCTGGTACAGGGGGCCCCTCCAAGAGACCCAGTACTTC. Supplemented by reference TRBV7-9 and TRBJ2-5, the full variable domain reads DTGVSQNPRHKITKRGQNVTFRCDPISEHNRLYWYRQTLGQGPEFLTYFQNEAQLEKSRLLSDRFSAERPKGSFSTLEIQRTEQGDSAMYLCASSWYRGPLQETQYFGPGTRLLVL.

The chain joins TRBV14 to TRBJ2-3, with D uncertain. The CDR3 is 15 amino acids. CDR1 is SGHDN, CDR2 FVKESK, per germline. The ends were cut back, 6 bases at V and 4 bases at J, with 17 bases in the middle. The CDR3 region has the DNA TGTGCCAGCAGTCTACTCGATTATGTCCCAGATACGCAGTATTTT. Protein product: CASSLLDYVPDTQYF.

This clonotype was seen ten or more times. This chain links TRBV7-2 with TRBJ1-5; D perhaps matches TRBD1 (5 bases). This CDR3 comprises 16 residues. Germline CDR1 reads SGHTA; CDR2 reads FQGNSA. Trimming took off 3 bases at V and 5 bases at J, with 17 bases between the two ends. In DNA form, the CDR3 reads TGTGCCAGCAGCTTCCTTGAGTCCCAGGGACATCAGCCCCAGCATTTT. As protein: CASSFLESQGHQPQHF. The whole variable domain, remainder taken from reference TRBV7-2 and TRBJ1-5, is GAGVSQSPSNKVTEKGKDVELRCDPISGHTALYWYRQSLGQGLEFLIYFQGNSAPDKSGLPSDRFSAERTGGSVSTLTIQRTQQEDSAVYLCASSFLESQGHQPQHFGDGTRLSIL.

This clonotype was found a few times. The genes are TRBV28 and TRBJ2-3, with D possibly matching TRBD2 (6 bases). This CDR3 is 15 amino acids long. Germline CDR1 is MDHEN and CDR2 is SYDVKM. Trimming removed 6 bases at V and 2 bases at J, with 15 bases between. Here the CDR3 DNA reads TGTGCCAGCAGCCTTAGGGACTCTTACACAGATACGCAGTATTTT. Protein sequence: CASSLRDSYTDTQYF.